This T cell receptor (beta chain) was documented in a study of control samples from healthy donors and cancer patients (dated by TCRdb to the early 2020s). The library relied on the immunoSEQ multiplex PCR assay. TCRdb re-hosts the immuneACCESS table, in-frame sequences only. Its copies lack some clones; in the studies checked, an unresolved V gene accounts for under half of them, and the cause for the rest is not known. Here the sample has about 150,000 clones; 93% occur a single time. The top ten clonotypes cover approximately 2.5% of the sample. This clone has just one count. Its antigen has not been determined. There are no base qualities to consult, and no much larger clone falls within one base. The germline V gene provides CDR1 SGHAT and CDR2 FQNNGV. At the junction V is shortened by 1 base and J by 11 bases, with 14 bases in between. CDR3 length: 13 amino acids, cysteine to phenylalanine. Left in the record is the CDR3 DNA by itself, 39 bases read in frame from the first base.

Sequencing was carried out using blood. The rearrangement combines TRBV11-2 with TRBJ1-1, with the D gene too uncertain to name. This sequence originates from a man aged 50-59 years in good health. The nucleotides are TGTGCCAGCAGCTTAGGAACGGGTTGGCGGGCTTTCTTT. This codes for CASSLGTGWRAFF.